A single sample is the source of the 27 T cell receptor beta chains below, sequenced in a study of lymphopenia after photon versus proton radiotherapy. Repertoires were generated with immunoSEQ multiplex PCR, while TCRdb's copy carries only in-frame clones and drops some. The sample contains some 41,000 clones, over 75% of which appear only once. The material was peripheral blood, obtained from a patient treated with photon-based radiotherapy. These TCRs come from a man aged 45-60 years with gastric cancer.

This rearrangement joins TRBV21-1 to TRBJ1-5. TRBV21-1 is given as a pseudogene. This CDR3 has 15 amino acids. CDR3 amino acids: CASSRLGAGNQPQHF. In nucleotides, the CDR3 is TGTGCCAGCAGCAGACTAGGGGCGGGGAATCAGCCCCAGCATTTT.

V gene TRBV19 combines with J gene TRBJ2-2; possibly TRBD2 for D (6 bases). The length of the CDR3 is 16 residues. Germline CDR1 and CDR2: LNHDA and SQIVND (reference sequence). V was shortened by 6 bases and J by 0 bases, with 14 bases between the two germline ends. CDR3 nucleotides: TGTGCCAGTAGGGCCCAGCGGGCGGCGAACACCGGGGAGCTGTTTTTT. This codes for CASRAQRAANTGELFF.

The rearrangement links TRBV28 to TRBJ2-7; TRBD2 agrees at 7 bases. The germline gives CDR1 MDHEN, CDR2 SYDVKM. The CDR3 is 15 residues long. Trimming cost V 6 bases and J 1 base; bases outside gene matches: 9. The CDR3: CASSPLSGTSYEQYF. The CDR3 bases are TGTGCCAGCAGCCCTCTGAGCGGGACGTCCTACGAGCAGTACTTC. The entire variable domain, with the rest obtained from reference TRBV28 and TRBJ2-7, is as follows: DVKVTQSSRYLVKRTGEKVFLECVQDMDHENMFWYRQDPGLGLRLIYFSYDVKMKEKGDIPEGYSVSREKKERFSLILESASTNQTSMYLCASSPLSGTSYEQYFGPGTRLTVT.

This clone has a handful of counts. V usage is TRBV7-2 and J usage is TRBJ2-7; D not resolved. Germline values: CDR1 SGHTA, CDR2 FQGNSA. CDR3 length: 12 amino acids. Trimming shortened V by 2 bases and J by 1 base, and 3 bases separated the two germline ends. DNA of the CDR3: TGTGCCAGCAGCTTACAGTCCTACGAGCAGTACTTC. Protein product: CASSLQSYEQYF.

V gene TRBV19 combines with J gene TRBJ1-2; D is ambiguous. V lost 10 bases and J 4 bases, leaving 7 bases between the germline ends. This CDR3 has 10 residues. Germline V lookup: CDR1 LNHDA, CDR2 SQIVND (reference sequence). Here the CDR3 DNA reads TGTGCCACCCAGTCCTATGGCTACACCTTC. Its protein product is CATQSYGYTF.

The chain has TRBV6-5 and TRBJ2-5; possible D gene TRBD1, 6 bases. V dropped 8 bases and J dropped 3 bases, with 10 bases sitting between them. CDR1 MNHEY and CDR2 SVGAGI come from the germline V gene. The CDR3 contains 12 residues. DNA of the CDR3: TGTGCCAGCTGGACAGCCGAAGAGACCCAGTACTTC. Amino acids: CASWTAEETQYF.

The V and J genes are TRBV19 and TRBJ1-5; no reliable D call. The CDR3 is made up of 16 amino acids. Trimming shortened V by 1 base and J by 2 bases, and 12 bases separated the two germline ends. Germline CDR1 and CDR2: LNHDA and SQIVND (reference sequence). CDR3 sequence reads: CASSIGRAGGNQPQHF. CDR3 sequence (DNA): TGTGCCAGTAGTATAGGACGGGCTGGGGGCAATCAGCCCCAGCATTTT.

The rearrangement links TRBV5-1 to TRBJ2-1; 13 bases map to TRBD2. Germline assignment: CDR1 SGHRS and CDR2 YFSETQ. V trimming: 3 bases; J trimming: 9 bases; junction bases outside the gene matches: 12. The CDR3 totals 17 residues. The CDR3 reads CASSSSTSGRAEGEQFF. The CDR3 region has the DNA TGCGCCAGCAGCTCGAGTACTAGCGGGAGGGCCGAGGGTGAGCAGTTCTTC.

The rearrangement links TRBV5-6 to TRBJ2-1, with unresolved D. The V gene's germline CDR1 is SGHDT and CDR2 YYEEEE. V lost 4 bases and J 5 bases, leaving 19 bases between the germline ends. This CDR3 contains 16 residues. In DNA form, the CDR3 reads TGTGCCAGCAGCCCCCTGGGGAAAAAGGGTAACAATGAGCAGTTCTTC. It codes for CASSPLGKKGNNEQFF.

The chain employs TRBV28 and TRBJ1-5, with D possibly TRBD1 on 6 matching bases. Trimming took 2 bases from V and 0 from J, leaving 20 bases between them. Germline V lookup: CDR1 MDHEN, CDR2 SYDVKM. The CDR3 is 19 residues long. The CDR3 DNA is TGTGCCAGCAGTTTAGGCCGTGGGGGCGTTAGAAGTAGCAATCAGCCCCAGCATTTT. Its translation is CASSLGRGGVRSSNQPQHF.

CDR3 amino acids: CASSPTGVGKYEQYF. The CDR3 DNA is TGTGCCAGCAGCCCCACAGGGGTGGGGAAGTACGAGCAGTACTTC. The chain carries TRBV11-2 and TRBJ2-7; the match to TRBD1 covers 7 bases. This CDR3 comprises 15 residues. Germline V gene lookup returns CDR1 SGHAT and CDR2 FQNNGV. V lost 5 bases to trimming and J lost 4 bases; unmatched junction nucleotides: 11.

The rearrangement joins TRBV6-5 to TRBJ2-7; D ambiguous. V lost 0 bases to trimming and J lost 4 bases, with 10 bases between them. CDR3 length: 14 amino acids. Germline assignment: CDR1 MNHEY and CDR2 SVGAGI. CDR3 in DNA: TGTGCCAGCAGTTACTCGCGGAATCAATACGAGCAGTACTTC. Its translation: CASSYSRNQYEQYF.

The chain links TRBV7-7 to TRBJ2-1; D is perhaps TRBD2 (5 bases). The germline V gene has CDR1 SSHAT and CDR2 FNYEAQ (reference sequence). V was clipped by 1 base and J by 6 bases, with 13 bases between them. The CDR3 extends over 15 amino acids. CDR3 region: CASSLEGGGGNEQFF. The DNA of the CDR3 is TGTGCCAGCAGCTTAGAGGGCGGAGGTGGCAATGAGCAGTTCTTC.

The chain links TRBV10-1 to TRBJ1-4; D remains ambiguous. Germline CDR1 is WNHNN and CDR2 is SYGVQD (reference sequence). V lost 4 bases to trimming and J lost 4 bases, with 4 bases between them. CDR3 length: 12 residues. Here the CDR3 DNA reads TGCGCCAGCAGTGGGGATAATGAAAAACTGTTTTTT. Translation gives CASSGDNEKLFF.

This sequence joins TRBV28 and TRBJ1-5; D call uncertain. The CDR3 is 12 residues long. V dropped 5 bases and J dropped 5 bases, with 7 bases sitting between them. The germline V gene has CDR1 MDHEN and CDR2 SYDVKM. CDR3 loop: CASSPVYQPQHF. CDR3 coding DNA: TGTGCCAGCAGTCCGGTATATCAGCCCCAGCATTTT.

The V gene is TRBV19, the J gene TRBJ2-5, with 12 bases fitting TRBD2. The CDR3 sequence is 17 residues long. Unmatched junction bases numbered 9, after V lost 2 bases and J lost 5 bases. Germline V gives CDR1 LNHDA, CDR2 SQIVND (reference sequence). CDR3 sequence: CASSINALAGGAETQYF. The DNA of the CDR3 is TGTGCCAGTAGTATAAACGCGCTAGCGGGAGGGGCGGAGACCCAGTACTTC.

The chain carries TRBV13 and TRBJ1-2; the match to TRBD1 covers 10 bases. The CDR3 loop spans 16 amino acids. V shed 2 bases and J 1 base; nucleotides not matched to a gene: 4. Germline CDR1 reads PRHDT; CDR2 reads FYEKMQ (reference sequence). In DNA, the CDR3 is TGTGCCAGCAGCTTACGGACAGGGGGACTTAACTATGGCTACACCTTC. Its translation is CASSLRTGGLNYGYTF.

The chain couples TRBV19 to TRBJ1-1; a possible D gene is TRBD1 (6 bases). The length of the CDR3 is 15 residues. Trimming took off 2 bases at V and 0 bases at J, with 10 bases between the two ends. Germline CDR1 and CDR2: LNHDA and SQIVND (reference sequence). This CDR3 is CASSISGTLNTEAFF. As DNA, the CDR3 is TGTGCCAGTAGTATATCCGGGACACTGAACACTGAAGCTTTCTTT.

This chain links TRBV4-2 with TRBJ2-3; a weak D match, TRBD2 (5 bases). Deletions cut 3 bases from V and 6 bases from J, with 25 bases between. The CDR3 is 18 amino acids. Germline loops: CDR1 LGHNA, CDR2 YNFKEQ. The CDR3 bases are TGTGCCAGCAGCCAGACCCCCCGAGGGAGCGGCCCCACCGATACGCAGTATTTT. It specifies CASSQTPRGSGPTDTQYF.

The chain has TRBV27 and TRBJ2-1, with 15 nucleotides matching TRBD2. The CDR3 totals 16 residues. With V trimmed by 1 base and J by 7 bases, 2 bases remained unmatched. Germline V CDR1 and CDR2: MNHEY, SMNVEV (reference sequence). CDR3 amino acids: CASSLLGLAGGNEQFF. CDR3 bases: TGTGCCAGCAGTTTATTGGGACTAGCGGGAGGTAATGAGCAGTTCTTC.

This clone was seen once. The V and J genes are TRBV9 and TRBJ2-5, with a tentative D call TRBD1 (6 bases). The CDR3 runs to 16 residues. The V end was cut by 3 bases, the J end by 4 bases, with 19 bases between. CDR1 SGDLS and CDR2 YYNGEE come from the germline V gene. The CDR3: CASSGGRQGLGETQYF. CDR3 DNA sequence: TGTGCCAGCAGCGGGGGAAGGCAGGGGCTAGGAGAGACCCAGTACTTC.

The CDR3 spells CASYTGCPQETQYF. The CDR3 nucleotides read TGTGCCAGCTATACAGGGTGCCCCCAAGAGACCCAGTACTTC. The chain uses TRBV12-1 and TRBJ2-5; the D call in the table, TRBD1, was not verified against the DNA. TRBV12-1 represents a pseudogene. The CDR3 is made up of 14 amino acids.

This clone has a handful of counts. The chain joins TRBV2 to TRBJ2-6; a weak D match, TRBD2 (6 bases). The germline gives CDR1 SNHLY, CDR2 FYNNEI. V was cut by 6 bases and J by 0 bases, with 12 bases left in between. The CDR3 totals 16 residues. CDR3 loop: CASRGGVGSGANVLTF. The CDR3 DNA follows: TGTGCCAGCAGGGGGGGTGTAGGCTCTGGGGCCAACGTCCTGACTTTC.

The V call is TRBV7-2, the J call TRBJ2-5, with a tentative D call TRBD2 (5 bases). Trimming left V 4 bases short and J 1 base short, with 10 bases between. The CDR3 is 14 residues long. Germline CDR1 reads SGHTA; CDR2 reads FQGNSA. The CDR3 reads CASSSRVFQETQYF. DNA of the CDR3: TGTGCCAGCAGCTCGAGGGTATTCCAAGAGACCCAGTACTTC.

The chain couples TRBV19 to TRBJ2-3, with TRBD2 identical over 14 bases. Trimming removed 4 bases from V and 6 bases from J; junction bases left unmatched: 6. From germline, CDR1 is LNHDA and CDR2 SQIVND (reference sequence). The CDR3 is 16 residues long. CDR3 nucleotide sequence: TGTGCCAGTAGTAGGACTAGCGGGAGGCTCGGGGATACGCAGTATTTT. Residues: CASSRTSGRLGDTQYF.

The gene calls are TRBV5-1 and TRBJ1-2; 10 bases line up with TRBD1. The CDR3 sequence is 13 residues long. CDR1 and CDR2 (germline): SGHRS, YFSETQ. The J segment lost 8 bases and the V segment lost 3 bases, leaving 4 bases of the junction unmatched. CDR3 amino acids: CASSSGTGVGYTF. The DNA of the CDR3 is TGCGCCAGCAGCTCCGGGACAGGGGTGGGCTACACCTTC.

The chain has TRBV5-1 and TRBJ1-6; TRBD1 aligns across 9 bases. The CDR3 has 14 residues. Unmatched junction bases numbered 7, after V lost 5 bases and J lost 10 bases. Germline CDR1 reads SGHRS; CDR2 reads YFSETQ. Here the CDR3 reads CASRLGTGRSPLHF. CDR3 nucleotide sequence: TGCGCCAGCAGACTCGGGACAGGGAGGTCACCCCTCCACTTT.